This entry is about one TCR beta chain. The data are from a study of shared clonotypes between healthy human individuals. With 3 bases clipped from V and 7 bases from J, the junction kept 5 bases outside the gene matches. CDR1 is KGHSH, CDR2 LQKENI, per germline. The CDR3 length is 13 residues. Profiling relied on immunoSEQ multiplex PCR, and the TCRdb table lists in-frame clones only, not all of them. This sample has 2 million to 2.5 million clones, with approximately 95% found just once. The chain carries TRBV18 and TRBJ1-2; 7 bases map to TRBD1. The clonotype comes from a man aged 18 to 35 in good health. Sequenced sample: naive CD4+ T cells sorted from blood. Subset noted: CD45RA+ positively selected. Here the CDR3 reads CASSPTGEAGYTF. The DNA for the CDR3 is TGTGCCAGCTCACCCACAGGGGAGGCTGGCTACACCTTC.